This TCR beta chain was sequenced in a study of cytomegalovirus exposure and HLA in healthy donors. Only one count was recorded for this clone. This CDR3 spans 16 amino acids. Germline assignment: CDR1 SGHRS and CDR2 YFSETQ. The V gene end was trimmed by 4 bases and the J gene end by 2 bases; junction bases not matched to a gene: 10. Primers included in the PCR were 60 Vbeta and 13 Jbeta primers. In the authors' methods: In a later analysis, of around 85 million unique beta chains, around 11 million appeared in at least two donors. This table comes from immunoSEQ multiplex PCR, and its TCRdb copy is limited to in-frame clones, with some not included. Clonal size and the V and J genes are those of that table, whereas D and trimming came from the DNA. The sample lists approximately 79,000 clones; about four fifths were seen once.

V usage is TRBV5-1 and J usage is TRBJ2-3; 7 bases map to TRBD2. This TCR derives from a male donor in good health and CMV-seropositive. Input material: PBMCs. In DNA, the CDR3 is TGCGCCAGCAGCAAGTACACTAGCGTGTCCACAGATACGCAGTATTTT. Translated: CASSKYTSVSTDTQYF.